The present TCR beta chain was sequenced within a study of cytomegalovirus exposure and HLA in healthy donors. Trimming pared 4 bases from V and 0 bases from J, leaving 17 bases between. This CDR3 contains 16 residues. CDR1 and CDR2 (germline): SGHNT, YYREEE (reference sequence). PCR employed 60 Vbeta and 13 Jbeta primers. Only in-frame clones appear in the TCRdb table, and some are missing; sequencing was by immunoSEQ multiplex PCR. The top ten clones hold approximately 10% of a sample with more than 95,000 clones, 80% of them seen once. The V gene is TRBV5-4, the J gene TRBJ2-7; D may be TRBD2 (6 bases). The source of this sequence is a man younger than 40 in good health and CMV-seropositive. Sequencing used PBMCs. The CDR3 sequence is CASSRIPGLPSYEQYF. CDR3 DNA: TGTGCCAGCAGCCGCATTCCGGGACTGCCCTCCTACGAGCAGTACTTC.